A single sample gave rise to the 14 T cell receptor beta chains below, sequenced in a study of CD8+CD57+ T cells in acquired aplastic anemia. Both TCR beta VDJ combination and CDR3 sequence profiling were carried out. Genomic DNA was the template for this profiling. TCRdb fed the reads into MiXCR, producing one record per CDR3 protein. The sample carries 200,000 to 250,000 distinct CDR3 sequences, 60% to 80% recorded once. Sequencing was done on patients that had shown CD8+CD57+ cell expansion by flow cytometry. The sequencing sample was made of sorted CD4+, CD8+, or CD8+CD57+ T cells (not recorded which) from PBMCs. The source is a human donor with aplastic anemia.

The CDR3 bases are TGCAGTGCTTTCCCCGGGACTTTTTCCTACGAGCAGTACTTC. The encoded protein is CSAFPGTFSYEQYF. The chain uses TRBV20-1 and TRBJ2-7; the D gene is possibly TRBD2 (6 bases). V gave up 5 bases and J gave up 1 base, with 15 bases separating them. CDR1 DFQATT and CDR2 SNEGSKA come from the germline V gene (reference sequence). The CDR3 runs 14 residues.

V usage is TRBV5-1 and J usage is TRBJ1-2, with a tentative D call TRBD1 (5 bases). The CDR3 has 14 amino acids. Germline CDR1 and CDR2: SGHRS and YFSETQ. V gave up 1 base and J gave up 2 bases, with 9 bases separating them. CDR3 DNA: TGCGCCAGCAGCTTGACGACAGAGAACTATGGCTACACCTTC. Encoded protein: CASSLTTENYGYTF.

The chain's CDR3 is CSVGKDKGAYEQYF. The CDR3 bases are TGCAGCGTTGGAAAGGACAAGGGCGCCTACGAGCAGTACTTC. The chain couples TRBV29-1 to TRBJ2-7, with a tentative D call TRBD1 (5 bases). Germline loops: CDR1 SQVTM, CDR2 ANQGSEA. Trimming stripped 4 bases from V and 2 bases from J, with 15 bases between. CDR3 length: 14 residues.

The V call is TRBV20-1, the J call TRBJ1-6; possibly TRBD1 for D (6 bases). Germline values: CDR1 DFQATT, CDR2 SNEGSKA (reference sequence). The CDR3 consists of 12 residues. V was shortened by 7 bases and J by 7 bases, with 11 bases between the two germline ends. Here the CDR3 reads CSVQGGNSPLHF. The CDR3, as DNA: TGCAGTGTACAGGGTGGCAATTCACCCCTCCACTTT.

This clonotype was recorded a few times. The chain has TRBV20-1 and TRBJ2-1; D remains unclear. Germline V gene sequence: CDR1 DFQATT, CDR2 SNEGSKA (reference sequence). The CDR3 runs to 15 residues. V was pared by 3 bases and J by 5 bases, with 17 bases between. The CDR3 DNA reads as TGCAGTGCTAGTCCTATCCGACTGGGAAACAATGAGCAGTTCTTC. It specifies CSASPIRLGNNEQFF.

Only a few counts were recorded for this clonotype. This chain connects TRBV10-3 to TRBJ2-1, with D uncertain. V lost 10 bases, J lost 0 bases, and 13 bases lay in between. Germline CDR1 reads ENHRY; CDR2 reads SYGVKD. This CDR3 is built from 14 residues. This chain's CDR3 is CATTLGGSYNEQFF. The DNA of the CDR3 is TGTGCCACCACTTTAGGCGGCTCCTACAATGAGCAGTTCTTC.

For the CDR3, the DNA is TGTGCCAGCAGCGGGACAGGGGGGAATCAGCCCCAGTACTTC. It specifies CASSGTGGNQPQYF. The genes are TRBV7-9 and TRBJ2-5; TRBD1 matches at 11 bases. CDR1 is SEHNR and CDR2 is FQNEAQ in the germline V gene (reference sequence). Germline trimming cut 5 bases from V and 9 bases from J; bases unmatched to any gene: 8. CDR3 length equals 14 residues.

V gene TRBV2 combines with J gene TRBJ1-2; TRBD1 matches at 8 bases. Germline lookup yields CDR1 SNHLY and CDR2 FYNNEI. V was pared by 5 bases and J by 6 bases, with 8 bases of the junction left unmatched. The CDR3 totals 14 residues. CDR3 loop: CASSSGQGLDGYTF. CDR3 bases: TGTGCCAGCAGTTCCGGACAGGGCCTAGATGGCTACACCTTC.

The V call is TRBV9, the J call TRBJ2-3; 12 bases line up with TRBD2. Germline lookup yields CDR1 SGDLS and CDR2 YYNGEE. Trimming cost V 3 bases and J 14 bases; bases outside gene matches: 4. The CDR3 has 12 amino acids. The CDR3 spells CASSALAGGWYF. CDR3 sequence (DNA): TGTGCCAGCAGCGCACTAGCGGGGGGCTGGTATTTT.

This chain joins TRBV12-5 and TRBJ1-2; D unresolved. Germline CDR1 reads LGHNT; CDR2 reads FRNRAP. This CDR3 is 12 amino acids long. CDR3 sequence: CASRLTLYGYTF. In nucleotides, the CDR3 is TGTGCCAGCAGGCTCACCCTATATGGCTACACCTTC.

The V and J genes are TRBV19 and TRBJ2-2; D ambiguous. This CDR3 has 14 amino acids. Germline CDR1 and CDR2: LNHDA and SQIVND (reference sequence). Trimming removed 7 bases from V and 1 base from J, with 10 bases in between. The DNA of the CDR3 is TGTGCCAGTACCGCCACGGGGAACACCGGGGAGCTGTTTTTT. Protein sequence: CASTATGNTGELFF.

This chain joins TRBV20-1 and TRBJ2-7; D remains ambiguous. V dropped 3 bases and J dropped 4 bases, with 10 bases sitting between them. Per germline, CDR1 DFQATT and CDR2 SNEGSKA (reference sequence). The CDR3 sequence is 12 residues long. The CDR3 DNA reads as TGCAGTGCTAGCAGAGCACCGTACGAGCAGTACTTC. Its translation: CSASRAPYEQYF.

CDR3 in DNA: TGTGCCACCAGTGATCCACAGGGCTCCTACGAGCAGTACTTC. Translating gives CATSDPQGSYEQYF. V usage is TRBV24-1 and J usage is TRBJ2-7; weak D call: TRBD1 (6 bases). Trimming took 3 bases from V and 0 from J, leaving 8 bases between them. This CDR3 is built from 14 residues. Germline V gene sequence: CDR1 KGHDR, CDR2 SFDVKD.

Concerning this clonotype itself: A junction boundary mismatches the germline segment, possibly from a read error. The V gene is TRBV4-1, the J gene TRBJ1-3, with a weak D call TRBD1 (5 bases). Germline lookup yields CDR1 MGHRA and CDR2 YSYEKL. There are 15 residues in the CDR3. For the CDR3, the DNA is TGTGCCAGCAGCTACCTCAGGGACCTAGGAAACACCATATATTTT. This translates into CASSYLRDLGNTIYF.